This T cell receptor beta chain stems from a study of blood T cell repertoires in COVID-19. Whole-study context: The cDNA or gDNA used as material had been derived from T cells, B-cell-depleted T cells, or PBMCs.

With 7 bases removed from V and 0 bases from J, the gap between germline ends came to 13 bases. CDR3 length: 15 amino acids. From germline, CDR1 is SNHLY and CDR2 FYNNEI. This clone was recorded a few times. Per the authors' pipeline: By means of reference gene primer amplification, nucleated cell counts were estimated. Profiling relied on immunoSEQ multiplex PCR, and the TCRdb table lists in-frame clones only, not all of them. For V, J and clone size, that table is used; D and trimming come from the DNA. Of around 300,000 clones in the sample, around four fifths were seen once. Sequencing was performed on peripheral blood. The chain uses TRBV2 and TRBJ2-1, with D uncertain. The clonotype originates from a woman aged 50 to 60 with active or convalescent COVID-19. CDR3 bases: TGTGCCAGCACAGCCTTAGCCAACTCCTACAATGAGCAGTTCTTC. Protein: CASTALANSYNEQFF.